The 20 T cell receptor beta chains presented below share a single source sample, sequenced in a study of regulatory T cells in long-lasting Graves disease. The time point was: persistent/refractory GD, antithyroid drugs over 5 years with positive TRAb. Extracted PBMC RNA gave rise to the TCR library. Building of the TCR beta libraries involved iRepertoire HTBI primers and Arm-PCR of CDR3 regions. TCRdb analysed the multiplex PCR reads with MiXCR anew, one entry per CDR3 protein. The sample holds 310,000 or so distinct CDR3 sequences, around 19% seen once. This material consisted of peripheral blood mononuclear cells (PBMCs), taken when the disease was refractory, from a patient treated with antithyroid drugs. The receptors originated from a female donor with Graves disease.

This clonotype was seen ten or more times. The CDR3 reads CSARVGADSNQPQHF. DNA of the CDR3: TGCAGTGCTAGAGTGGGTGCAGATAGCAATCAGCCCCAGCATTTT. The chain links TRBV20-1 to TRBJ1-5; D unresolved. V shed 1 base and J shed 0 bases, with 10 bases lying between them. The CDR3 totals 15 residues. Germline V lookup: CDR1 DFQATT, CDR2 SNEGSKA (reference sequence).

The chain employs TRBV27 and TRBJ1-1; D unresolved. The CDR3 spans 13 residues. The germline V gene has CDR1 MNHEY and CDR2 SMNVEV (reference sequence). Deletions cut 3 bases from V and 3 bases from J, with 8 bases between. The CDR3 sequence is CASSFREHTEAFF. The CDR3 nucleotides read TGTGCCAGCAGTTTTAGGGAACACACTGAAGCTTTCTTT.

The chain joins TRBV12-3 or TRBV12-4 to TRBJ2-1, with TRBD1 matching 11 bases. The V gene end was trimmed by 5 bases and the J gene end by 8 bases; junction bases not matched to a gene: 5. The CDR3 has 14 amino acids. The CDR3 nucleotides read TGTGCCAGCAGTCCCCGGACAGGGGGCGATGAGCAGTTCTTC. Translating gives CASSPRTGGDEQFF.

The genes are TRBV29-1 and TRBJ1-3; D unclear. This CDR3 spans 14 amino acids. Germline V gene lookup returns CDR1 SQVTM and CDR2 ANQGSEA. The V gene lost 4 bases and the J gene lost 2 bases, with 12 bases spanning the gap. The CDR3 nucleotides read TGCAGCGTTGGGGAGCACGGGGCTGGAAACACCATATATTTT. This encodes CSVGEHGAGNTIYF.

The chain employs TRBV10-3 and TRBJ1-3, with unresolved D. Looked up from germline, CDR1 is ENHRY and CDR2 is SYGVKD. V lost 3 bases, J lost 2 bases, and 11 bases lay in between. This CDR3 contains 15 residues. The CDR3 coding sequence is TGTGCCATCAGTGACCCCGATATAACTGGAAACACCATATATTTT. Protein product: CAISDPDITGNTIYF.

This clonotype was seen more than once but under ten times. A much more abundant neighbour one base away suggests this may be a read error. The rearrangement links TRBV28 to TRBJ2-7, with a tentative D call TRBD1 (6 bases). CDR1 and CDR2 (germline): MDHEN, SYDVKM. V was clipped by 6 bases and J by 7 bases, with 16 bases between them. The CDR3 length is 13 residues. As DNA, the CDR3 is TGTGCCAGCAGCCGACCCGGGACAAGGGAGCAGTACTTC. It specifies CASSRPGTREQYF.

This chain uses TRBV12-3 or TRBV12-4 with TRBJ2-1; tentatively, D is TRBD2 (5 bases). The ends were cut back, 4 bases at V and 10 bases at J, with 11 bases in the middle. The CDR3 runs to 12 residues. The CDR3 reads CASSSPTGEQFF. DNA of the CDR3: TGTGCCAGCAGTTCCCCAACGGGGGAGCAGTTCTTC.

The CDR3 nucleotides read TGTGCTAGTGGCGCAAATGGCAATCAGCCCCAGCATTTT. Amino acid sequence: CASGANGNQPQHF. The chain is built from TRBV12-5 and TRBJ1-5, with unresolved D. V was pared by 6 bases and J by 2 bases, with 8 bases between. Germline V gene sequence: CDR1 LGHNT, CDR2 FRNRAP. The CDR3 sequence is 13 residues long.

At least ten counts were recorded for this clonotype. In DNA, the CDR3 is TGTGCCAGCAGCTCTCCGTACCGCACTAGCGACTCCTACGAGCAGTACTTC. Protein: CASSSPYRTSDSYEQYF. This chain uses TRBV11-3 with TRBJ2-7; TRBD2 agrees at 7 bases. Germline-derived CDR1 and CDR2 are SGHNT and YENEEA. J was trimmed by 0 bases and V by 4 bases; bases with no gene match: 12. This CDR3 is built from 17 residues.

This clonotype was counted only a few times. The chain is built from TRBV30 and TRBJ1-6; D remains unclear. The CDR3 contains 14 residues. CDR1 GTSNPN and CDR2 SVGIG come from the germline V gene (reference sequence). V lost 1 base, J lost 9 bases, and 13 bases lay in between. This CDR3 is CAWSGLSRSSPLHF. CDR3 nucleotides: TGTGCCTGGAGTGGCCTAAGTAGAAGTTCACCCCTCCACTTT.

In the case of this clonotype: A much larger clone differs from this one at a single base, so this may be a read error. The chain carries TRBV12-3 or TRBV12-4 and TRBJ2-7, with TRBD2 matching over 7 bases. The CDR3 is made up of 12 amino acids. CDR3 bases: TGTGCCGGCAGCCCCGGGAGGACCGAGCAGTACTTC. Its protein is CAGSPGRTEQYF.

This clonotype was observed many times. This chain joins TRBV15 and TRBJ2-7; 10 bases fit TRBD1. The CDR3 length is 16 residues. Germline V gene data show CDR1 as LNHNV and CDR2 as YYDKDF (reference sequence). V lost 1 base and J lost 5; bases outside the gene matches: 8. The CDR3 sequence: CATSRAIDRGQDEQYF. As DNA, the CDR3 is TGTGCCACCAGCAGAGCCATAGACAGGGGGCAAGACGAGCAGTACTTC.

This rearrangement joins TRBV6-1 to TRBJ2-3; maybe TRBD1 (5 bases). Germline assignment: CDR1 MNHNS and CDR2 SASEGT. This CDR3 is built from 15 residues. Trimming took 5 bases from V and 3 from J, leaving 15 bases between them. The CDR3, as DNA: TGTGCCAGCAGTCACGACAGAAGTAAAACAGATACGCAGTATTTT. It is translated as CASSHDRSKTDTQYF.

At least ten counts were recorded for this clonotype. The chain links TRBV5-1 to TRBJ2-4; 13 nucleotides match TRBD2. V lost 4 bases, J lost 0 bases, and 10 bases stayed unmatched. The CDR3 contains 19 residues. Germline CDR1 is SGHRS and CDR2 is YFSETQ. This CDR3 is CASSPGGTSGKRAKNIQYF. As DNA, the CDR3 is TGCGCCAGCAGCCCAGGAGGGACTAGCGGGAAGAGAGCCAAAAACATTCAGTACTTC.

The sample holds one count of this clonotype. Here the CDR3 omits its conserved ending phenylalanine or tryptophan, so a read error is the likely source. The chain is built from TRBV6-2 or TRBV6-3 and TRBJ1-6; 11 bases fit TRBD1. Germline values: CDR1 MNHEY, CDR2 SVGEGT. The CDR3 extends over 18 amino acids. This chain's CDR3 is CASSYSRTGGSYNSPLHL. The CDR3 region has the DNA TGTGCCAGCAGTTACTCGAGGACAGGGGGCTCCTATAATTCGCCCCTCCACCTT.

This clonotype has only a few counts. V and J are TRBV27 and TRBJ2-7; perhaps TRBD2 as D (6 bases). With 5 bases removed from V and 3 bases from J, the gap between germline ends came to 17 bases. The CDR3 totals 15 residues. The germline CDR1 and CDR2 sequences are MNHEY and SMNVEV (reference sequence). The CDR3 here is CASSPRLERGYEQYF. The CDR3 DNA reads as TGTGCCAGCAGTCCCAGACTAGAACGGGGCTACGAGCAGTACTTC.

This clonotype was picked up a small number of times. CDR3 amino acids: CASSPGRAKSPLHF. The CDR3 DNA reads as TGTGCCAGCAGTCCGGGCAGGGCGAAATCACCCCTCCACTTT. The genes are TRBV7-9 and TRBJ1-6; a weak D match, TRBD1 (5 bases). The CDR3 sequence is 14 residues long. Deletions cut 6 bases from V and 10 bases from J, with 16 bases between. The germline gives CDR1 SEHNR, CDR2 FQNEAQ (reference sequence).

This clonotype showed up just once. V is TRBV29-1 and J is TRBJ2-7; D not resolved. The V and J ends lost 3 bases and 3 bases respectively, with 6 bases between them. CDR1 and CDR2 (germline): SQVTM, ANQGSEA. CDR3 length: 11 residues. CDR3 loop: CSVETYYEQYF. The CDR3 DNA reads as TGCAGCGTTGAGACTTACTACGAGCAGTACTTC.

This clonotype was seen a few times. The chain joins TRBV12-3 or TRBV12-4 to TRBJ1-2; 8 bases fit TRBD1. V lost 3 bases, J lost 8 bases, and 14 bases stayed unmatched. This CDR3 comprises 16 residues. The CDR3: CASSFGGTGRMKGYTF. The CDR3 DNA sequence: TGTGCCAGCAGTTTCGGCGGGACAGGACGTATGAAGGGCTACACCTTC.

This clonotype was observed a handful of times. The CDR3 DNA reads TGCGCCAGCAGCCAAGTAGTCTCTGATGGCTACACCTTC. It specifies CASSQVVSDGYTF. The chain couples TRBV4-3 to TRBJ1-2; no clear D. This CDR3 is built from 13 residues. The ends were cut back, 1 base at V and 6 bases at J, with 9 bases in the middle. Germline-derived CDR1 and CDR2 are LGHNA and YSLEER.